Presented here are 24 T cell receptor beta chains from one specimen sequenced in a study of CD8 T cells in ankylosing spondylitis. TCRdb reanalysed the 5' RACE reads using MiXCR and keeps one entry per CDR3 protein. The table has approximately 110,000 distinct CDR3 sequences, more than 20% seen once. Sequenced material: synovial fluid, either unsorted or a sorted T cell fraction (not recorded which). These receptors all come from a male donor with ankylosing spondylitis.

The genes are TRBV5-1 and TRBJ1-2; D perhaps matches TRBD1 (5 bases). This CDR3 region has 14 residues. Germline CDR1 is SGHRS and CDR2 is YFSETQ. V was cut by 0 bases and J by 4 bases, with 10 bases left in between. DNA of the CDR3: TGCGCCAGCAGCTTGGTTGACAGATTCTATGGCTACACCTTC. Protein sequence: CASSLVDRFYGYTF.

This clonotype was found many times. The chain uses TRBV7-9 and TRBJ1-2; 8 bases agree with TRBD1. The V gene end was trimmed by 5 bases and the J gene end by 8 bases; junction bases not matched to a gene: 4. There are 12 residues in the CDR3. The germline CDR1 and CDR2 sequences are SEHNR and FQNEAQ (reference sequence). The CDR3 nucleotides are TGTGCCAGCAGCGTGGACAGGGTGGGCTACACCTTC. Residues: CASSVDRVGYTF.

This clonotype was seen more than once but under ten times. The J gene is TRBJ2-3, the V gene TRBV7-2, with no clear D. In germline, CDR1 is SGHTA, CDR2 FQGNSA. This CDR3 is built from 15 residues. Trimming left V 3 bases short and J 6 bases short, with 16 bases between. The CDR3 is CASSLQALDTDTQYF. The CDR3 nucleotides are TGTGCCAGCAGCTTGCAGGCCCTTGATACGGATACGCAGTATTTT. The variable domain in full, completed from reference TRBV7-2 and TRBJ2-3, reads GAGVSQSPSNKVTEKGKDVELRCDPISGHTALYWYRQSLGQGLEFLIYFQGNSAPDKSGLPSDRFSAERTGGSVSTLTIQRTQQEDSAVYLCASSLQALDTDTQYFGPGTRLTVL.

The chain couples TRBV6-2 or TRBV6-3 to TRBJ2-3; D might be TRBD1 (5 bases). Germline loops: CDR1 MNHEY, CDR2 SVGEGT. The CDR3 is 13 amino acids. V was pared by 6 bases and J by 7 bases, with 14 bases between. CDR3 DNA: TGTGCCAGCAGAACCTACACAGGAAATACGCAGTATTTT. Its protein is CASRTYTGNTQYF.

This clonotype showed up just a few times. The chain has TRBV6-1 and TRBJ2-3; no firm D call. Germline V gene lookup returns CDR1 MNHNS and CDR2 SASEGT. V lost 10 bases, J lost 1 base, and 15 bases lay in between. The CDR3 totals 14 residues. The CDR3 reads CATSFRGRTDTQYF. In DNA, the CDR3 is TGTGCCACCTCCTTCCGCGGCCGCACAGATACGCAGTATTTT.

This sequence joins TRBV20-1 and TRBJ1-1, with unresolved D. CDR3 size: 12 residues. Looked up from germline, CDR1 is DFQATT and CDR2 is SNEGSKA (reference sequence). The CDR3 sequence: CIIRRINTEAFF. CDR3 nucleotide sequence: TGCATAATACGGAGGATTAACACTGAAGCTTTCTTT.

The chain has TRBV2 and TRBJ1-2, with D unresolved. CDR3 size: 13 residues. Trimming took off 6 bases at V and 4 bases at J, with 12 bases between the two ends. The germline V gene encodes CDR1 SNHLY and CDR2 FYNNEI. The CDR3 is CASREPEPYGYTF. CDR3 sequence (DNA): TGTGCCAGCAGAGAGCCGGAACCCTATGGCTACACCTTC.

The chain employs TRBV4-1 and TRBJ2-3; a possible D gene is TRBD2 (5 bases). CDR1 and CDR2 from the germline V gene are MGHRA and YSYEKL. The CDR3 covers 17 residues. V lost 0 bases to trimming and J lost 0 bases, with 13 bases between them. Written as DNA, the CDR3 is TGCGCCAGCAGCCAAGATATTAAGCGGACCAGCACAGATACGCAGTATTTT. Translated, it gives CASSQDIKRTSTDTQYF.

This sequence joins TRBV3-1 and TRBJ2-2; 14 bases align to TRBD2. From germline, CDR1 is LGHDT and CDR2 YNNKEL (reference sequence). Trimming at V came to 0 bases and at J to 2 bases, leaving 5 bases not matched to a gene. CDR3 length: 19 residues. This CDR3 is CASSQDWTSGRINTGELFF. CDR3 sequence (DNA): TGTGCCAGCAGCCAAGATTGGACTAGCGGGAGGATAAACACCGGGGAGCTGTTTTTT.

The gene calls are TRBV11-2 and TRBJ2-1; weak D call: TRBD2 (5 bases). Trimming removed 5 bases from V and 6 bases from J, with 14 bases in between. The CDR3 runs 14 residues. Germline-derived CDR1 and CDR2 are SGHAT and FQNNGV. In nucleotides, the CDR3 is TGTGCCAGCAGCAGAGGGTTATCAACCAATGAGCAGTTCTTC. It is translated as CASSRGLSTNEQFF.

This clonotype was seen more than once but under ten times. The V and J genes are TRBV7-9 and TRBJ2-6, with a weak D call TRBD1 (6 bases). The CDR3 length is 17 residues. Deletions cut 0 bases from V and 4 bases from J, with 13 bases between. The germline V gene encodes CDR1 SEHNR and CDR2 FQNEAQ (reference sequence). CDR3 residues: CASSLAAGASGANVLTF. CDR3 sequence (DNA): TGTGCCAGCAGCTTAGCGGCAGGGGCGTCGGGGGCCAACGTCCTGACTTTC.

This clonotype ranks as medium-sized. The chain has TRBV11-2 and TRBJ2-1; a possible D gene is TRBD2 (5 bases). Germline assignment: CDR1 SGHAT and CDR2 FQNNGV. The CDR3 sequence is 13 residues long. Trimming stripped 2 bases from V and 9 bases from J, with 11 bases between. The CDR3 spells CASSLTRRGEQFF. The CDR3 DNA reads TGTGCCAGCAGCTTAACCCGTCGGGGTGAGCAGTTCTTC.

The chain combines TRBV14 with TRBJ1-1, with unresolved D. The V gene's germline CDR1 is SGHDN and CDR2 FVKESK. This CDR3 contains 13 residues. The V gene lost 4 bases and the J gene lost 7 bases, with 13 bases spanning the gap. The CDR3 protein is CASSPLDGVEAFF. CDR3 DNA: TGTGCCAGCAGCCCCCTGGACGGTGTTGAAGCTTTCTTT.

This chain joins TRBV7-9 and TRBJ2-2; 8 nucleotides match TRBD2. Germline V CDR1 and CDR2: SEHNR, FQNEAQ (reference sequence). V gave up 5 bases and J gave up 0 bases; unmatched junction bases: 8. There are 17 residues in the CDR3. The CDR3 here is CASSPIGLAPNTGELFF. CDR3 bases: TGTGCCAGCAGCCCAATCGGACTAGCTCCGAACACCGGGGAGCTGTTTTTT.

There are many counts of this clonotype. The CDR3 protein is CSARDGSTGIQPQHF. CDR3 in DNA: TGCAGTGCTAGAGATGGGTCAACGGGGATTCAGCCCCAGCATTTT. This sequence joins TRBV20-1 and TRBJ1-5; D unresolved. Germline assignment: CDR1 DFQATT and CDR2 SNEGSKA (reference sequence). The CDR3 spans 15 residues. Trimming pared 0 bases from V and 6 bases from J, leaving 15 bases between.

The table lists this clonotype with a few counts. This chain's CDR3 is CASSQLEGYGANVLTF. The CDR3 coding sequence is TGTGCCAGCAGCCAACTCGAGGGCTATGGGGCCAACGTCCTGACTTTC. The V and J genes are TRBV14 and TRBJ2-6; possible D gene TRBD2, 5 bases. The ends were cut back, 2 bases at V and 3 bases at J, with 11 bases in the middle. The CDR3 loop spans 16 amino acids. Germline assignment: CDR1 SGHDN and CDR2 FVKESK.

This clonotype was recorded a few times. V and J are TRBV20-1 and TRBJ2-3, with D possibly matching TRBD1 (5 bases). This CDR3 has 16 residues. Per the germline V gene, CDR1 is DFQATT and CDR2 is SNEGSKA (reference sequence). Trimming pared 3 bases from V and 2 bases from J, leaving 18 bases between. This CDR3 reads CSASHPQGYFTDTQYF. Written as DNA, the CDR3 is TGCAGTGCTAGCCACCCGCAGGGTTACTTCACAGATACGCAGTATTTT.

The chain carries TRBV11-1 and TRBJ1-4; 11 nucleotides align to TRBD1. Germline values: CDR1 SGHAT, CDR2 FQDESV (reference sequence). V shed 6 bases and J 7 bases; nucleotides not matched to a gene: 4. This CDR3 is built from 14 residues. DNA of the CDR3: TGTGCCAGCAGTATCGGACAGGGGGCTGAAAAACTGTTTTTT. Amino acid sequence: CASSIGQGAEKLFF. Together with reference TRBV11-1 and TRBJ1-4, the CDR3 gives the full variable domain: EAEVAQSPRYKITEKSQAVAFWCDPISGHATLYWYRQILGQGPELLVQFQDESVVDDSQLPKDRFSAERLKGVDSTLKIQPAELGDSAMYLCASSIGQGAEKLFFGSGTQLSVL.

Concerning this clonotype: A much larger clonotype is one base distant, so this may be a read error. The chain combines TRBV7-2 with TRBJ2-3; D unresolved. The CDR3 runs 13 residues. The V end was cut by 5 bases, the J end by 0 bases, with 6 bases between. CDR1 SGHTA and CDR2 FQGNSA come from the germline V gene. CDR3 nucleotide sequence: TGTGCCAGCAGCCAAGACAGCACAGATACGCAGTATTTT. It codes for CASSQDSTDTQYF.

This clonotype came up a few times. The rearrangement joins TRBV6-1 to TRBJ2-2; D is perhaps TRBD1 (5 bases). Germline-derived CDR1 and CDR2 are MNHNS and SASEGT. CDR3 length equals 14 residues. V was pared by 6 bases and J by 6 bases, with 14 bases between. CDR3 sequence: CASSLGLLSGELFF. Written as DNA, the CDR3 is TGTGCCAGCAGCCTGGGGCTTCTATCCGGGGAGCTGTTTTTT.

The J gene is TRBJ1-3, the V gene TRBV12-3 or TRBV12-4; D is uncertain. The CDR3 extends over 16 amino acids. V dropped 5 bases and J dropped 0 bases, with 14 bases sitting between them. The CDR3 nucleotides read TGTGCCAGCAGTCCAGCGGTCTCCTCCTCTGGAAACACCATATATTTT. This codes for CASSPAVSSSGNTIYF.

This clonotype was counted a few times. The gene calls are TRBV29-1 and TRBJ2-2, with D maybe TRBD2 (6 bases). V was pared by 6 bases and J by 4 bases, with 15 bases between. The V gene's germline CDR1 is SQVTM and CDR2 ANQGSEA. CDR3 size: 14 residues. CDR3 region: CSVPGRGLTGELFF. The CDR3 DNA reads as TGCAGCGTCCCCGGGCGGGGACTCACCGGGGAGCTGTTTTTT.

The chain is built from TRBV11-1 and TRBJ1-2, with TRBD1 matching 7 bases. Per germline, CDR1 SGHAT and CDR2 FQDESV (reference sequence). The V and J ends lost 5 bases and 2 bases, in that order; junction bases with no gene match: 2. The CDR3 totals 13 residues. The DNA for the CDR3 is TGTGCCAGCAGCCAGGGACAGAACTATGGCTACACCTTC. Protein: CASSQGQNYGYTF. Full variable domain (rest looked up from reference TRBV11-1 and TRBJ1-2): EAEVAQSPRYKITEKSQAVAFWCDPISGHATLYWYRQILGQGPELLVQFQDESVVDDSQLPKDRFSAERLKGVDSTLKIQPAELGDSAMYLCASSQGQNYGYTFGSGTRLTVV.

This chain connects TRBV2 to TRBJ2-2, with 10 bases fitting TRBD2. J was trimmed by 6 bases and V by 6 bases; bases with no gene match: 7. The CDR3 runs 15 residues. The germline CDR1 and CDR2 sequences are SNHLY and FYNNEI. CDR3 coding DNA: TGTGCCAGCAGGGGTCTAGCGGGAGCATCCGGGGAGCTGTTTTTT. Translated, it gives CASRGLAGASGELFF.